This is a list of T cell receptor beta chains from one sample in a study of tumor-infiltrating lymphocytes in primary liver carcinoma. TCRdb recomputed calls from the multiplex PCR reads with MiXCR, one row per CDR3 protein. The repertoire holds about 37,000 distinct CDR3 sequences, with roughly 77% as singletons. Sample: tumor-adjacent normal liver tissue. Receptors were obtained from a man aged 35 to 55 with primary liver carcinoma and hepatitis B virus infection. CDR3s include the opening cysteine and the closing phenylalanine or tryptophan. D genes are given only for firm matches. Rows give clone size only sometimes, using once, few, many, or a class for an expanded clone.

TRBJ2-1 TRBV6-2/TRBV6-3 - - CASKAGLTGEVYNEQFF TGTGCCAGCAAGGCAGGTCTCACGGGAGAAGTGTACAATGAGCAGTTCTTC
TRBJ2-5 TRBV29-1 - - CNVDGQSRETQYF TGCAACGTTGACGGACAGTCTCGAGAGACCCAGTACTTC
TRBJ1-2 TRBV2 - TRBD1 CASSKYGQAPGTF TGTGCCAGCAGTAAGTATGGACAGGCTCCAGGCACCTTC
TRBJ2-1 TRBV20-1 many - CSAREEREQFF TGCAGTGCTAGAGAGGAGAGGGAGCAGTTCTTC
TRBJ2-6 TRBV7-8 - - CATGYVSSANVLTF TGTGCCACCGGCTATGTGTCAAGCGCCAACGTCCTGACTTTC
TRBJ2-7 TRBV13 - TRBD1 CASSSRDRETTAYEQYF TGTGCCAGCAGCTCCCGGGACAGGGAGACTACTGCCTACGAGCAGTACTTC
TRBJ2-3 TRBV5-1 - - CTSRLSQADTQYF TGCACCAGCAGATTGTCTCAAGCAGATACGCAGTATTTT
TRBJ1-1 TRBV6-5 - - CAISYQPGPHTEAFF TGTGCCATCAGTTACCAGCCGGGGCCGCACACTGAAGCTTTCTTT
TRBJ2-3 TRBV12-3/TRBV12-4 - TRBD2 CATTGISGSGDTQYF TGCGCCACGACAGGGATTAGCGGGAGCGGAGATACGCAGTATTTT
TRBJ1-1 TRBV5-4 - - CASSLKGGTIETFF TGTGCCAGCAGCTTGAAAGGGGGGACCATTGAAACTTTCTTT
TRBJ2-3 TRBV29-1 - TRBD1 CSVTGTGASDTQYF TGCAGTGTTACCGGAACAGGGGCGTCAGATACGCAGTATTTT
TRBJ2-4 TRBV11-1 - TRBD2 CASSCHGTSGTNNIQYF TGTGCCAGCAGCTGTCACGGGACTAGCGGGACCAACAACATTCAGTACTTC
TRBJ1-1 TRBV4-2 large - CASSPGIEAFF TGTGCCAGCAGCCCGGGAATTGAAGCTTTCTTT
TRBJ1-6 TRBV12-3/TRBV12-4 - TRBD1 CASSRTGKLSSPLHF TGTGCCAGCAGTCGGACAGGGAAGTTAAGTTCACCCCTCCACTTT